These 28 T cell receptor beta chains were sequenced from one sample in a study of cytomegalovirus exposure and HLA in healthy donors (dated by TCRdb to 2016 to 2017). Preparation of the library involved the immunoSEQ multiplex PCR assay. The multiplex PCR relied on a mix of 60 forward primers for TCR Vbeta segments and 13 reverse primers for TCR Jbeta segments. This immuneACCESS table, as held by TCRdb, lists in-frame sequences with V and J called but not all clones. Of the missing ones, under half trace to an unresolved V gene in checked studies; the others have no known cause. This sample is represented by around 39,000 clones; 60% to 80% of them were singletons. The ten largest clones represent roughly 1.5% of the sample. The sample was PBMCs. These receptors were taken from a man younger than 40 in good health and CMV-seronegative.

The V call is TRBV4-1, the J call TRBJ2-1; 7 bases are a match to TRBD2. V lost 1 base, J lost 8 bases, and 23 bases stayed unmatched. Germline loops: CDR1 MGHRA, CDR2 YSYEKL. CDR3 size: 20 residues. The CDR3: CASSQVLGFVPSGPSDEQFF. Written as DNA, the CDR3 is TGCGCCAGCAGCCAAGTATTGGGTTTCGTCCCTAGCGGCCCTAGCGATGAGCAGTTCTTC.

This clone appeared once. J is TRBJ1-6 and V is TRBV6-1; D is perhaps TRBD1 (5 bases). The V and J ends lost 0 bases and 9 bases respectively, with 12 bases between them. The germline V gene has CDR1 MNHNS and CDR2 SASEGT. This CDR3 comprises 15 residues. CDR3: CASSEAGGFGSPLHF. The CDR3, as DNA: TGTGCCAGCAGTGAAGCGGGGGGATTTGGTTCACCCCTCCACTTT.

The chain couples TRBV4-2 to TRBJ2-1; 8 bases line up with TRBD2. Germline values: CDR1 LGHNA, CDR2 YNFKEQ. This CDR3 comprises 18 residues. Losses at the gene ends were 0 bases for V and 8 bases for J; bases not matched to a gene: 15. The CDR3 DNA is TGTGCCAGCAGCCAAGAAAGTGTGAGGACTAGCTTTCCCCATGAGCAGTTCTTC. It yields the protein CASSQESVRTSFPHEQFF.

This chain links TRBV9 with TRBJ2-3, with D uncertain. CDR3 size: 17 residues. Per germline, CDR1 SGDLS and CDR2 YYNGEE. The V and J ends lost 0 bases and 2 bases respectively, with 16 bases between them. CDR3 region: CASSVEAGSILTDTQYF. In DNA, the CDR3 is TGTGCCAGCAGCGTAGAGGCAGGAAGCATCCTCACAGATACGCAGTATTTT.

J is TRBJ2-1 and V is TRBV7-2; TRBD1 aligns across 8 bases. Germline CDR1 SGHTA, CDR2 FQGNSA. CDR3 length equals 13 residues. V shed 3 bases, J shed 7 bases, and the junction held 2 bases outside the gene matches. CDR3 protein: CASSLGQANEQFF. The CDR3 region has the DNA TGTGCCAGCAGCTTGGGACAGGCAAATGAGCAGTTCTTC.

The genes are TRBV6-1 and TRBJ1-2; TRBD1 matches at 8 bases. The V and J ends lost 6 bases and 5 bases, in that order; junction bases with no gene match: 5. The CDR3 covers 13 residues. CDR1 is MNHNS, CDR2 SASEGT, per germline. The CDR3 loop is CASSGGTGYGYTF. CDR3 DNA: TGTGCCAGCAGCGGAGGGACAGGATATGGCTACACCTTC.

This clone has only a few counts. The chain employs TRBV28 and TRBJ1-1, with D perhaps matching TRBD1 (5 bases). Trimming shortened V by 4 bases and J by 4 bases, and 22 bases separated the two germline ends. CDR1 is MDHEN, CDR2 SYDVKM, per germline. CDR3 length: 17 residues. Here the CDR3 reads CASSSWALTGGGTEAFF. The CDR3 nucleotides are TGTGCCAGCAGTTCTTGGGCCCTGACGGGGGGAGGCACTGAAGCTTTCTTT.

V gene TRBV6-6 combines with J gene TRBJ1-1, with TRBD1 matching 7 bases. V dropped 8 bases and J dropped 5; count of bases not matched to a gene: 5. Germline loops: CDR1 MNHNY, CDR2 SVGAGI (reference sequence). The CDR3 spans 12 residues. The CDR3 is CASGTRGTEAFF. The CDR3 nucleotides read TGTGCCAGCGGCACCAGGGGGACTGAAGCTTTCTTT.

The sample holds a few counts of this clone. This sequence joins TRBV7-9 and TRBJ2-7; 7 nucleotides agree with TRBD1. V gave up 1 base and J gave up 6 bases; unmatched junction bases: 9. There are 15 residues in the CDR3. CDR1 SEHNR and CDR2 FQNEAQ come from the germline V gene (reference sequence). The CDR3 reads CASSLETTGTGEQYF. The CDR3 DNA reads as TGTGCCAGCAGCTTAGAAACGACAGGGACGGGCGAGCAGTACTTC.

CDR3 residues: CASSKPGADTQYF. Written as DNA, the CDR3 is TGTGCCAGCAGTAAACCGGGAGCGGATACGCAGTATTTT. The V call is TRBV7-2, the J call TRBJ2-3; D is possibly TRBD2 (6 bases). The V gene's germline CDR1 is SGHTA and CDR2 FQGNSA. V was shortened by 6 bases and J by 6 bases, with 13 bases between the two germline ends. CDR3 size: 13 residues.

The chain recombines TRBV5-1 with TRBJ1-1; the D gene is possibly TRBD1 (6 bases). V lost 3 bases and J lost 0, with 18 bases in between. Germline CDR1 is SGHRS and CDR2 is YFSETQ. This CDR3 is 17 amino acids long. In DNA, the CDR3 is TGCGCCAGCAGCTCATCTGACAGGACTTATTTGAACACTGAAGCTTTCTTT. It encodes CASSSSDRTYLNTEAFF. The full variable domain, with the rest looked up from reference TRBV5-1 and TRBJ1-1, is KAGVTQTPRYLIKTRGQQVTLSCSPISGHRSVSWYQQTPGQGLQFLFEYFSETQRNKGNFPGRFSGRQFSNSRSEMNVSTLELGDSALYLCASSSSDRTYLNTEAFFGQGTRLTVV.

The chain recombines TRBV9 with TRBJ2-2, with 7 bases identical to TRBD1. CDR1 is SGDLS, CDR2 YYNGEE, per germline. This CDR3 has 15 residues. The J segment lost 1 base and the V segment lost 5 bases, leaving 5 bases of the junction unmatched. The CDR3 DNA follows: TGTGCCAGCAGGCCCCGGACAGGGAACACCGGGGAGCTGTTTTTT. Translated: CASRPRTGNTGELFF.

The V call is TRBV7-2, the J call TRBJ2-1; TRBD1 aligns across 7 bases. Germline V CDR1 and CDR2: SGHTA, FQGNSA. The CDR3 is made up of 16 amino acids. V lost 1 base to trimming and J lost 6 bases; unmatched junction nucleotides: 9. CDR3 protein: CASSLVGGETGNEQFF. CDR3 sequence (DNA): TGTGCCAGCAGCTTAGTAGGGGGCGAGACAGGCAATGAGCAGTTCTTC.

The chain is built from TRBV10-3 and TRBJ1-4; 7 positions agree with TRBD1. The junction had 11 bases not matched to a gene; V was cut back by 10 bases and J by 6 bases. The CDR3 covers 14 residues. Germline V gene lookup returns CDR1 ENHRY and CDR2 SYGVKD. Here the CDR3 reads CATSRGGVDEKLFF. The CDR3 nucleotides read TGTGCCACTTCGAGAGGGGGCGTGGATGAAAAACTGTTTTTT.

This clone was seen a handful of times. This chain connects TRBV6-5 to TRBJ2-1, with a possible D match to TRBD2 (5 bases). This CDR3 comprises 13 residues. V was clipped by 7 bases and J by 1 base, with 8 bases between them. The V gene's germline CDR1 is MNHEY and CDR2 SVGAGI. CDR3 nucleotides: TGTGCCAGCAAAGAGGGATCCTACAATGAGCAGTTCTTC. This encodes CASKEGSYNEQFF.

This chain uses TRBV6-5 with TRBJ1-3; D is uncertain. The CDR3 covers 13 residues. The germline CDR1 and CDR2 sequences are MNHEY and SVGAGI. Between the trimmed V and J ends, which lost 8 bases and 4 bases, there was a span of 12 bases. The CDR3 DNA follows: TGTGCCAGCGCCCCCACACCGGGAAACACCATATATTTT. Protein sequence: CASAPTPGNTIYF.

The rearrangement links TRBV4-2 to TRBJ2-2, with 9 bases matching TRBD2. The CDR3 length is 18 residues. J gave up 6 bases and V 0 bases, and 11 bases lay outside the gene matches. From germline, CDR1 is LGHNA and CDR2 YNFKEQ. The CDR3 nucleotides are TGTGCCAGCAGCCAAGATCATTTGGGACTAGCTTTCGCCGGGGAGCTGTTTTTT. Translating gives CASSQDHLGLAFAGELFF.

This sequence joins TRBV11-2 and TRBJ2-3; 10 bases agree with TRBD2. This CDR3 has 15 residues. Germline CDR1 and CDR2: SGHAT and FQNNGV. Trimming removed 7 bases from V and 4 bases from J; junction bases left unmatched: 8. CDR3 nucleotides: TGTGCCAGCACCCCCCTAGCGGGAGTATCAGATACGCAGTATTTT. Its protein is CASTPLAGVSDTQYF.

This chain connects TRBV6-1 to TRBJ2-5; TRBD1 matches 10 bases. Germline CDR1 and CDR2: MNHNS and SASEGT. J gave up 5 bases and V 3 bases, and 12 bases lay outside the gene matches. The CDR3 contains 17 residues. The CDR3 region has the DNA TGTGCCAGCAGTGAGCTTGTAGACAGGGGGCTTGGGGAGACCCAGTACTTC. Translated, it gives CASSELVDRGLGETQYF.

The chain uses TRBV7-6 and TRBJ2-3; the match to TRBD2 covers 15 bases. Germline lookup yields CDR1 SGHVS and CDR2 FNYEAQ. The CDR3 length is 21 residues. The V gene end was trimmed by 5 bases and the J gene end by 0 bases; junction bases not matched to a gene: 15. CDR3 coding DNA: TGTGCCAGCAGCCGACGCCCAGGACTAGCGGGAGGGCATGCGAGCACAGATACGCAGTATTTT. As protein: CASSRRPGLAGGHASTDTQYF.

This clone was seen a few times. Other DNA sequences from this sample encode an identical CDR3 as well. The J gene is TRBJ1-2, the V gene TRBV6-5; D gene uncertain. This CDR3 comprises 15 residues. Trimming stripped 6 bases from V and 2 bases from J, with 16 bases between. Looked up from germline, CDR1 is MNHEY and CDR2 is SVGAGI. The CDR3 DNA is TGTGCCAGCAGACCCGAACATCGGGTAAACTATGGCTACACCTTC. Protein product: CASRPEHRVNYGYTF.

This rearrangement joins TRBV6-5 to TRBJ2-1; 12 bases are shared with TRBD2. The V segment lost 2 bases and the J segment 16 bases; nucleotides outside the gene matches: 9. There are 14 residues in the CDR3. Germline loops: CDR1 MNHEY, CDR2 SVGAGI. In DNA form, the CDR3 reads TGTGCCAGCAGTTACGGGACTAGCGGGTCACGGGGATTCTTC. Its translation: CASSYGTSGSRGFF.

The genes are TRBV4-3 and TRBJ2-2; TRBD1 matches at 8 bases. Germline assignment: CDR1 LGHNA and CDR2 YSLEER. The V and J ends lost 0 bases and 5 bases, in that order; junction bases with no gene match: 5. This CDR3 spans 16 amino acids. The CDR3 nucleotides read TGCGCCAGCAGCCAAGATCCAGGGGGCCGGACCGGGGAGCTGTTTTTT. Translation gives CASSQDPGGRTGELFF.

The rearrangement joins TRBV7-2 to TRBJ2-3; the D gene is possibly TRBD2 (5 bases). V was clipped by 0 bases and J by 2 bases, with 9 bases between them. Germline CDR1 SGHTA, CDR2 FQGNSA. The CDR3 length is 15 residues. For the CDR3, the DNA is TGTGCCAGCAGCTTAGCCTTGGGAGTCACAGATACGCAGTATTTT. Translating it yields CASSLALGVTDTQYF.

This chain links TRBV28 with TRBJ2-7; 7 bases match TRBD2. The germline V gene has CDR1 MDHEN and CDR2 SYDVKM. Unmatched junction bases numbered 10, after V lost 8 bases and J lost 0 bases. The CDR3 extends over 15 amino acids. CDR3 loop: CASGGGAGSSYEQYF. Here the CDR3 DNA reads TGTGCCAGCGGGGGAGGGGCAGGGAGCTCCTACGAGCAGTACTTC.

The J gene is TRBJ2-2, the V gene TRBV5-1, with D possibly being TRBD1 (6 bases). V gave up 0 bases and J gave up 5 bases, with 23 bases separating them. This CDR3 is 19 amino acids long. Per the germline V gene, CDR1 is SGHRS and CDR2 is YFSETQ. CDR3 sequence: CASSLEYRASWFGTGELFF. The CDR3 nucleotides read TGCGCCAGCAGCTTGGAGTACAGGGCAAGTTGGTTCGGGACCGGGGAGCTGTTTTTT.

This clone was detected a few times. The chain couples TRBV4-3 to TRBJ1-3; the D is unclear. Germline CDR1 and CDR2: LGHNA and YSLEER. The CDR3 totals 15 residues. Trimming left V 1 base short and J 1 base short, with 8 bases between. The DNA of the CDR3 is TGCGCCAGCAGCCAAGCCTCGGGGTCTGGAAACACCATATATTTT. As protein: CASSQASGSGNTIYF.

This rearrangement joins TRBV7-2 to TRBJ2-5; 8 bases are shared with TRBD1. The CDR3 covers 14 residues. CDR1 and CDR2 (germline): SGHTA, FQGNSA. The V and J ends lost 3 bases and 4 bases, in that order; junction bases with no gene match: 4. The CDR3 nucleotides read TGTGCCAGCAGCTTTCCAGACAGGGGAGAGACCCAGTACTTC. This encodes CASSFPDRGETQYF.